Shown below are 30 T cell receptor beta chains from a single sample sequenced in a study of blood T cell repertoires in COVID-19. Sequencing was performed with immunoSEQ multiplex PCR; in TCRdb, only in-frame clones are kept and a portion is missing. This sample has about 250,000 clones, with about 87% found just once. Sequencing was carried out using PBMCs or T cells enriched from blood (not recorded which). All receptors come from a woman in her forties or fifties who had recovered from COVID-19.

The V gene is TRBV29-1, the J gene TRBJ2-1; D possibly corresponds to TRBD2 (5 bases). Trimming took 7 bases from V and 2 from J, leaving 15 bases between them. The CDR3 is 14 residues long. Germline loops: CDR1 SQVTM, CDR2 ANQGSEA. In DNA form, the CDR3 reads TGCAGCGGAAGGGTGATAGCGACCTACAATGAGCAGTTCTTC. Translated, it gives CSGRVIATYNEQFF.

DNA of the CDR3: TGTGCCAGCAGCCAAAAAGAAGGGACAGGGGGCTTGGGCTACACCTTC. Translation gives CASSQKEGTGGLGYTF. The J gene is TRBJ1-2, the V gene TRBV3-1 (or the pseudogene TRBV3-2); 12 bases agree with TRBD1. After removal of 2 bases from V and 8 bases from J, the junction contained 9 bases not matched to a gene. CDR3 length: 16 residues. The V gene's germline CDR1 is LGHDT and CDR2 YNNKEL (reference sequence).

V is TRBV7-2 and J is TRBJ2-5; 13 bases are a match to TRBD2. The germline CDR1 and CDR2 sequences are SGHTA and FQGNSA. With 5 bases clipped from V and 1 base from J, the junction kept 7 bases outside the gene matches. The CDR3 spans 17 residues. As DNA, the CDR3 is TGTGCCAGCAGCCGCCGCGGGACTAGCGGGACCCAAGAGACCCAGTACTTC. Translating gives CASSRRGTSGTQETQYF.

The V gene is TRBV7-2, the J gene TRBJ1-2; perhaps TRBD1 as D (6 bases). Per germline, CDR1 SGHTA and CDR2 FQGNSA. The length of the CDR3 is 15 residues. The ends were cut back, 2 bases at V and 1 base at J, with 11 bases in the middle. CDR3 region: CASSLYGQSNYGYTF. The CDR3 DNA reads as TGTGCCAGCAGCTTATATGGACAGAGTAACTATGGCTACACCTTC.

The CDR3 region is CALGREGEQYF. DNA of the CDR3: TGTGCTTTGGGTAGGGAGGGAGAGCAGTACTTC. This rearrangement joins TRBV28 to TRBJ2-7; TRBD2 matches at 7 bases. Germline V gene lookup returns CDR1 MDHEN and CDR2 SYDVKM. The CDR3 is 11 amino acids. Using reference TRBV28 and TRBJ2-7 for the parts outside the CDR3, the full variable domain is DVKVTQSSRYLVKRTGEKVFLECVQDMDHENMFWYRQDPGLGLRLIYFSYDVKMKEKGDIPEGYSVSREKKERFSLILESASTNQTSMYLCALGREGEQYFGPGTRLTVT.

The genes are TRBV6-5 and TRBJ1-6; D is perhaps TRBD1 (6 bases). The CDR3 runs 14 residues. V shed 7 bases and J shed 4 bases, with 11 bases lying between them. Looked up from germline, CDR1 is MNHEY and CDR2 is SVGAGI. The CDR3 DNA sequence: TGTGCCAGCAAGCTGACAGGTTATAATTCACCCCTCCACTTT. It codes for CASKLTGYNSPLHF.

This clone was picked up one time. The chain carries TRBV5-6 and TRBJ2-1; 12 bases agree with TRBD2. From germline, CDR1 is SGHDT and CDR2 YYEEEE. The trim removed 0 bases at V and 1 base at J, leaving 2 bases unmatched. The CDR3 consists of 17 residues. CDR3 loop: CASSLGLAGGSYNEQFF. CDR3 in DNA: TGTGCCAGCAGCTTGGGGCTAGCGGGAGGGTCCTACAATGAGCAGTTCTTC.

The rearrangement links TRBV7-6 to TRBJ2-5, with D tentatively TRBD1 (6 bases). V lost 3 bases to trimming and J lost 4 bases, with 15 bases between them. The CDR3 loop spans 15 amino acids. Germline loops: CDR1 SGHVS, CDR2 FNYEAQ. In nucleotides, the CDR3 is TGTGCCAGCAGCTTTGACGGGACAAGGGGAGAGACCCAGTACTTC. This codes for CASSFDGTRGETQYF. Complete variable domain (other parts from reference TRBV7-6 and TRBJ2-5): GAGVSQSPRYKVTKRGQDVALRCDPISGHVSLYWYRQALGQGPEFLTYFNYEAQQDKSGLPNDRFSAERPEGSISTLTIQRTEQRDSAMYRCASSFDGTRGETQYFGPGTRLLVL.

The V gene is TRBV12-5, the J gene TRBJ1-1; 10 bases line up with TRBD1. This CDR3 spans 16 amino acids. Germline V gene lookup returns CDR1 LGHNT and CDR2 FRNRAP. V lost 1 base to trimming and J lost 2 bases; unmatched junction nucleotides: 4. This CDR3 is CASGLGQGAKNTEAFF. CDR3 coding DNA: TGTGCTAGTGGTTTGGGACAGGGGGCGAAAAACACTGAAGCTTTCTTT.

CDR3: CASSPGGGGQETQYF. The CDR3 DNA reads as TGCGCCAGCAGCCCCGGGGGCGGGGGCCAAGAGACCCAGTACTTC. This chain links TRBV5-1 with TRBJ2-5, with D tentatively TRBD2 (7 bases). V lost 4 bases and J 1 base, leaving 14 bases between the germline ends. Per the germline V gene, CDR1 is SGHRS and CDR2 is YFSETQ. The CDR3 spans 15 residues. Supplemented by reference TRBV5-1 and TRBJ2-5, the full variable domain reads KAGVTQTPRYLIKTRGQQVTLSCSPISGHRSVSWYQQTPGQGLQFLFEYFSETQRNKGNFPGRFSGRQFSNSRSEMNVSTLELGDSALYLCASSPGGGGQETQYFGPGTRLLVL.

This chain connects TRBV28 to TRBJ1-3; D uncertain. Germline V gene sequence: CDR1 MDHEN, CDR2 SYDVKM. V was trimmed by 0 bases and J by 0 bases, leaving 9 bases between them. The length of the CDR3 is 16 residues. The CDR3 sequence: CASSLWSKSSGNTIYF. The CDR3 bases are TGTGCCAGCAGTTTATGGTCGAAGAGCTCTGGAAACACCATATATTTT.

V usage is TRBV4-1 and J usage is TRBJ1-1; D perhaps matches TRBD1 (5 bases). Trimming cost V 0 bases and J 8 bases, with 16 bases left between them. Germline lookup yields CDR1 MGHRA and CDR2 YSYEKL. The CDR3 runs 15 residues. The CDR3 is CASSQEGQVRGEAFF. CDR3 DNA sequence: TGCGCCAGCAGCCAAGAGGGGCAGGTAAGAGGAGAAGCTTTCTTT.

The V gene is TRBV25-1, the J gene TRBJ1-1, with D perhaps TRBD1 (6 bases). CDR1 is MGHDK, CDR2 SYGVNS, per germline. Trimming left V 2 bases short and J 2 bases short, with 15 bases between. The CDR3 is 16 amino acids. The CDR3 sequence is CASSEGRGMKNTEAFF. DNA of the CDR3: TGTGCCAGCAGTGAAGGCAGGGGAATGAAAAACACTGAAGCTTTCTTT.

The rearrangement uses TRBV18 and TRBJ2-5; D is uncertain. V was trimmed by 1 base and J by 4 bases, leaving 10 bases between them. This CDR3 is 14 amino acids long. The germline V gene encodes CDR1 KGHSH and CDR2 LQKENI. CDR3 sequence: CASSPQIALETQYF. For the CDR3, the DNA is TGTGCCAGCTCACCACAGATCGCGCTAGAGACCCAGTACTTC.

V and J are TRBV11-2 and TRBJ2-5, with a possible D match to TRBD1 (6 bases). Germline V gene sequence: CDR1 SGHAT, CDR2 FQNNGV. The ends were cut back, 5 bases at V and 4 bases at J, with 17 bases in the middle. The CDR3 is 15 residues long. The CDR3 DNA sequence: TGTGCCAGCAGCACACAGTCAGGGGAAGGAGAGACCCAGTACTTC. It specifies CASSTQSGEGETQYF.

This clone was seen only a few times. This chain joins TRBV5-6 and TRBJ1-6; possibly TRBD1 for D (5 bases). Per germline, CDR1 SGHDT and CDR2 YYEEEE. This CDR3 region has 16 residues. The V gene lost 0 bases and the J gene lost 8 bases, with 15 bases spanning the gap. The CDR3 here is CASSLEQGLSYSPLHF. DNA of the CDR3: TGTGCCAGCAGCTTGGAGCAGGGCTTATCCTATTCACCCCTCCACTTT.

The chain employs TRBV28 and TRBJ1-2; 9 nucleotides line up with TRBD1. This CDR3 is built from 16 residues. Per germline, CDR1 MDHEN and CDR2 SYDVKM. Trimming at V came to 6 bases and at J to 4 bases, leaving 12 bases not matched to a gene. CDR3 bases: TGTGCCAGCAGCCCCGACAGGGGGGCCGGCTCCTATGGCTACACCTTC. It is translated as CASSPDRGAGSYGYTF.

The rearrangement uses TRBV27 and TRBJ1-4; D unclear. Deletions cut 5 bases from V and 7 bases from J, with 14 bases between. This CDR3 contains 14 residues. CDR1 MNHEY and CDR2 SMNVEV come from the germline V gene (reference sequence). Written as DNA, the CDR3 is TGTGCCAGCAGTCAAGGAGGGTTAGGTGAAAAACTGTTTTTT. This codes for CASSQGGLGEKLFF.

The chain links TRBV15 to TRBJ1-2, with TRBD1 identical over 9 bases. This CDR3 spans 15 amino acids. With V trimmed by 0 bases and J by 8 bases, 7 bases remained unmatched. Germline CDR1 and CDR2: LNHNV and YYDKDF (reference sequence). This chain's CDR3 is CATSREGQGGIGYTF. The DNA of the CDR3 is TGTGCCACCAGCAGAGAGGGACAGGGTGGAATCGGCTACACCTTC. The whole variable domain, remainder taken from reference TRBV15 and TRBJ1-2, is DAMVIQNPRYQVTQFGKPVTLSCSQTLNHNVMYWYQQKSSQAPKLLFHYYDKDFNNEADTPDNFQSRRPNTSFCFLDIRSPGLGDTAMYLCATSREGQGGIGYTFGSGTRLTVV.

This clone was detected only once. The CDR3 reads CASSVEGTGSNVLTF. The CDR3, as DNA: TGTGCCAGCAGCGTAGAAGGGACAGGGTCCAACGTCCTGACTTTC. The V gene is TRBV9, the J gene TRBJ2-6, with 9 bases identical to TRBD1. This CDR3 region has 15 residues. Trimming took 0 bases from V and 8 from J; bases not matched to a gene: 3. Per the germline V gene, CDR1 is SGDLS and CDR2 is YYNGEE.

The rearrangement joins TRBV28 to TRBJ1-1; D is perhaps TRBD1 (5 bases). The V and J ends lost 7 bases and 7 bases respectively, with 16 bases between them. The CDR3 extends over 13 amino acids. Germline V gene lookup returns CDR1 MDHEN and CDR2 SYDVKM. Written as DNA, the CDR3 is TGTGCCAGCACTAAAAGTGGGGGGATTGAAGCTTTCTTT. It yields the protein CASTKSGGIEAFF. Based on the CDR3 plus reference TRBV28 and TRBJ1-1, the full variable domain is DVKVTQSSRYLVKRTGEKVFLECVQDMDHENMFWYRQDPGLGLRLIYFSYDVKMKEKGDIPEGYSVSREKKERFSLILESASTNQTSMYLCASTKSGGIEAFFGQGTRLTVV.

Comment on this clone: Other DNA sequences within the sample encode an identical CDR3. Here the CDR3 DNA reads TGTGCCAGCAGCTTAGGACAGGGGGCTTCCTATAATTCACCCCTCCACTTT. Translating it yields CASSLGQGASYNSPLHF. The rearrangement links TRBV5-4 to TRBJ1-6; TRBD1 aligns across 11 bases. V lost 2 bases to trimming and J lost 1 base; unmatched junction nucleotides: 2. The CDR3 extends over 17 amino acids. CDR1 SGHNT and CDR2 YYREEE come from the germline V gene (reference sequence).

This clone was seen a single time. V usage is TRBV18 and J usage is TRBJ1-3; 8 nucleotides agree with TRBD1. The length of the CDR3 is 17 residues. V lost 1 base and J lost 4; bases outside the gene matches: 9. Germline V gene lookup returns CDR1 KGHSH and CDR2 LQKENI. For the CDR3, the DNA is TGTGCCAGCTCACCACTCGGCTGGACAGGGTTCGGAAACACCATATATTTT. As protein: CASSPLGWTGFGNTIYF.

This chain joins TRBV27 and TRBJ2-1; 13 bases agree with TRBD2. Per germline, CDR1 MNHEY and CDR2 SMNVEV (reference sequence). The CDR3 is made up of 18 amino acids. Losses at the gene ends were 3 bases for V and 2 bases for J; bases not matched to a gene: 7. CDR3 amino acids: CASSLGLAGTWAYNEQFF. CDR3 DNA sequence: TGTGCCAGCAGTTTGGGACTAGCGGGAACCTGGGCCTACAATGAGCAGTTCTTC.

V and J are TRBV4-3 and TRBJ2-7; 7 bases are shared with TRBD2. V lost 4 bases to trimming and J lost 0 bases; unmatched junction nucleotides: 12. Germline V lookup: CDR1 LGHNA, CDR2 YSLEER. The CDR3 has 17 residues. CDR3 amino acids: CASSPGGTGLYSYEQYF. The CDR3 region has the DNA TGCGCCAGCAGCCCGGGGGGAACGGGGCTATACTCCTACGAGCAGTACTTC.

The V and J genes are TRBV28 and TRBJ1-4; maybe TRBD1 (6 bases). The CDR3 has 17 amino acids. CDR1 is MDHEN and CDR2 is SYDVKM in the germline V gene. The germline V and J ends were trimmed by 1 base and 1 base, with 13 bases remaining between them. The CDR3 DNA is TGTGCCAGCAGTTTATATTTTCCGGGACAAACTAATGAAAAACTGTTTTTT. Its translation: CASSLYFPGQTNEKLFF.

The chain carries TRBV18 and TRBJ2-4; D possibly corresponds to TRBD2 (5 bases). Trimming pared 6 bases from V and 8 bases from J, leaving 14 bases between. Germline CDR1 and CDR2: KGHSH and LQKENI. The CDR3 has 13 residues. The CDR3 DNA follows: TGTGCCAGCTCCTTCAGGCGGGTGGACATTCAGTACTTC. It codes for CASSFRRVDIQYF.

The chain recombines TRBV29-1 with TRBJ2-1, with TRBD2 matching over 14 bases. The CDR3 runs 16 residues. Germline V gene lookup returns CDR1 SQVTM and CDR2 ANQGSEA. The V and J ends lost 6 bases and 5 bases, in that order; junction bases with no gene match: 9. This CDR3 is CSVVGLAGGVDNEQFF. The DNA for the CDR3 is TGCAGCGTGGTCGGACTAGCGGGAGGAGTGGACAATGAGCAGTTCTTC.

Points on this clone: Other DNA sequences from this sample encode an identical CDR3 as well. The V gene is TRBV7-2, the J gene TRBJ1-1, with 7 bases aligning to TRBD1. Germline CDR1 and CDR2: SGHTA and FQGNSA. The CDR3 is made up of 13 amino acids. V shed 4 bases and J 4 bases; nucleotides not matched to a gene: 3. DNA of the CDR3: TGTGCCAGCAGCTCACAGGGGCGCACTGAAGCTTTCTTT. It is translated as CASSSQGRTEAFF.

CDR3 nucleotides: TGTGCCACCAGCCCCAGGGGGAATGAGCAGTTCTTC. Residues: CATSPRGNEQFF. This chain joins TRBV24-1 and TRBJ2-1, with 7 positions matching TRBD1. Per germline, CDR1 KGHDR and CDR2 SFDVKD. V lost 7 bases and J lost 7; bases outside the gene matches: 3. This CDR3 has 12 residues.